Listed below are T cell receptor beta chains from one sample, sequenced in a study of cytomegalovirus exposure and HLA in healthy donors. Clones were read by immunoSEQ multiplex PCR, and TCRdb kept only the in-frame ones, dropping some. Its table lists about 130,000 clones. Sequencing input: PBMCs. All receptors come from a woman aged 55-75 years in good health and CMV-seronegative. CDR3s include the opening cysteine and the closing phenylalanine or tryptophan. Each record gives: J gene, V gene, D gene, CDR3 protein, CDR3 DNA. D genes are given only for firm matches.

TRBJ2-7 | TRBV19 | . | CASSWGGDTYEQYF | TGTGCCAGTAGTTGGGGCGGGGATACCTACGAGCAGTACTTC
TRBJ2-6 | TRBV11-1 | TRBD1 | CASSLGTGPGANVLTF | TGTGCCAGCAGCCTGGGGACAGGGCCCGGGGCCAACGTCCTGACTTTC
TRBJ2-7 | TRBV9 | TRBD1 | CASSVRTGYEQYF | TGTGCCAGCAGCGTAAGGACAGGGTACGAGCAGTACTTC
TRBJ1-5 | TRBV19 | . | CASRVSRGPQHF | TGTGCCAGTAGAGTGTCGCGCGGTCCCCAGCATTTT
TRBJ2-7 | TRBV27 | . | CASSLPLSHEQYF | TGTGCCAGCAGTTTACCTCTCTCTCACGAGCAGTACTTC
TRBJ2-3 | TRBV19 | TRBD2 | CASSIAAGGADTQYF | TGTGCCAGTAGTATAGCGGCGGGGGGGGCGGATACGCAGTATTTT
TRBJ1-1 | TRBV13 | . | CASSPFGGFMNTEAFF | TGTGCCAGCAGCCCCTTCGGGGGATTCATGAACACTGAAGCTTTCTTT
TRBJ2-5 | TRBV7-7 | . | CASSLGSGQETQYF | TGTGCTAGCAGCTTAGGGTCAGGCCAAGAGACCCAGTACTTC
TRBJ1-5 | TRBV10-3 | TRBD1 | CAISESGQSNQPQHF | TGTGCCATCAGTGAGTCGGGACAGAGCAATCAGCCCCAGCATTTT
TRBJ2-7 | TRBV29-1 | . | CSVIRGSYEQYF | TGCAGCGTTATCAGGGGTTCCTACGAGCAGTACTTC
TRBJ2-1 | TRBV2 | TRBD2 | CASSSGGAVNEQFF | TGTGCCAGCAGTAGCGGGGGGGCTGTTAATGAGCAGTTCTTC
TRBJ2-1 | TRBV29-1 | . | CSDAPRRGTEQFF | TGCAGCGACGCTCCCCGGAGGGGCACTGAGCAGTTCTTC
TRBJ1-3 | TRBV5-5 | TRBD1 | CASSLGGDRRNTIYF | TGTGCCAGCAGCTTGGGGGGGGACAGAAGAAACACCATATATTTT
TRBJ2-3 | TRBV15 | TRBD2 | CATSRGLSDTQYF | TGTGCCACCAGCAGGGGACTATCAGATACGCAGTATTTT
TRBJ1-2 | TRBV27 | . | CASSLQQAGGYTF | TGTGCCAGCAGTTTGCAACAGGCAGGTGGCTACACCTTC
TRBJ1-6 | TRBV2 | . | CASNVGQRNSPLHF | TGTGCCAGCAATGTCGGACAGAGAAATTCACCCCTCCACTTT
TRBJ1-5 | TRBV28 | . | CASSWVASNQPQHF | TGTGCCAGCAGTTGGGTAGCAAGCAATCAGCCCCAGCATTTT
TRBJ1-1 | TRBV7-9 | . | CASSLAVDSFNTEAFF | TGTGCCAGCAGCTTAGCGGTGGATAGCTTTAACACTGAAGCTTTCTTT
TRBJ1-2 | TRBV6-5 | TRBD1 | CASSPRTGRAYGYTF | TGTGCCAGCAGCCCCAGGACAGGGAGGGCCTATGGCTACACCTTC
TRBJ1-5 | TRBV18 | TRBD1 | CASSRGQGDQPQHF | TGTGCCAGCTCGCGGGGACAGGGGGATCAGCCCCAGCATTTT
TRBJ2-1 | TRBV6-1 | . | CASSVSRESYNEQFF | TGTGCCAGCAGTGTCTCGAGGGAGTCGTATAATGAGCAGTTCTTC
TRBJ1-4 | TRBV6-5 | . | CASSYRFGGNEKLFF | TGTGCCAGCAGTTACAGGTTCGGGGGTAATGAAAAACTGTTTTTT
TRBJ2-3 | TRBV13 | . | CASSLVSRDSGDTQYF | TGTGCCAGCAGCTTAGTGAGTCGGGATTCCGGAGATACGCAGTATTTT
TRBJ2-7 | TRBV2 | . | CASSERLGSSYEQYF | TGTGCCAGCAGTGAACGCCTTGGGAGCTCCTACGAGCAGTACTTC
TRBJ2-2 | TRBV2 | TRBD1 | CASISGRQGITGELFF | TGTGCCAGCATCTCAGGGAGACAGGGTATTACCGGGGAGCTGTTTTTT
TRBJ2-1 | TRBV15 | . | CATSRDGAVQQFF | TGTGCCACCAGCAGAGATGGGGCTGTCCAGCAGTTCTTC
TRBJ1-3 | TRBV7-9 | TRBD1 | CASSGGQAFTIYF | TGTGCCAGCAGCGGCGGACAGGCTTTCACCATATATTTT
TRBJ1-4 | TRBV7-2 | TRBD1 | CASSPLWGGTGDEKLFF | TGTGCCAGCAGCCCTCTCTGGGGCGGGACAGGGGACGAAAAACTGTTTTTT
TRBJ2-2 | TRBV6-1 | . | CASSGIQGTGELFF | TGTGCCAGCAGTGGTATACAGGGTACCGGGGAGCTGTTTTTT
TRBJ1-2 | TRBV5-1 | TRBD1 | CASSSGDRGGYTF | TGCGCCAGCAGCTCGGGGGACAGGGGTGGCTACACCTTC
TRBJ1-2 | TRBV28 | TRBD1 | CASSFQGGGYGYTF | TGTGCCAGCAGTTTCCAGGGGGGTGGCTATGGCTACACCTTC
TRBJ2-2 | TRBV9 | . | CASSVRGRDTGELFF | TGTGCCAGCAGCGTAAGGGGTCGGGACACCGGGGAGCTGTTTTTT
TRBJ2-5 | TRBV6-4 | TRBD2 | CASSDPHWRETETQYF | TGTGCCAGCAGTGACCCCCACTGGCGGGAGACAGAGACCCAGTACTTC
TRBJ2-6 | TRBV5-6 | . | CASSSGSDVLTF | TGTGCCAGCAGTTCAGGGTCTGACGTCCTGACTTTC
TRBJ2-3 | TRBV9 | TRBD1 | CASSVTGQGRTRSTDTQYF | TGTGCCAGCAGCGTCACGGGACAGGGTCGTACCCGAAGCACAGATACGCAGTATTTT